This T cell receptor (beta chain) comes out of a study of metastatic and nonmetastatic thyroid tumors. Thyroid surgery took place with no prior treatment in any patient. TCRdb re-clonotyped the PCR reads through MiXCR. The table lists about 8,100 clones, approximately 44% of them singletons, with 33% in the top ten. In germline, CDR1 is SGHVS, CDR2 FQNEAQ. V lost 4 bases and J lost 6; bases outside the gene matches: 8. The CDR3 totals 16 residues. This clonotype was sampled from a male donor with papillary thyroid cancer or a benign thyroid nodule (not recorded which). Some clones in this sample may be carry-over from other donors' samples. V and J are TRBV7-8 and TRBJ1-5, with TRBD1 identical over 11 bases. Sequencing was carried out using tumor tissue. The CDR3 coding sequence is TGTGCCAGCAGCTCTCAACCCGGGACAGGGGGTCAGCCCCAGCATTTT. Translated: CASSSQPGTGGQPQHF. Full variable domain (remainder filled in from reference TRBV7-8 and TRBJ1-5): GAGVSQSPRYKVAKRGQDVALRCDPISGHVSLFWYQQALGQGPEFLTYFQNEAQLDKSGLPSDRFFAERPEGSVSTLKIQRTQQEDSAVYLCASSSQPGTGGQPQHFGDGTRLSIL.